This is a list of T cell receptor beta chains from one sample in a study of T-cell memory formation after mild COVID-19. TCRdb reprocessed the 5' RACE reads via MiXCR and lists one record per CDR3 protein. The table records tens of thousands of distinct CDR3 sequences, 20% to 30% of them present only once. The specimen was PBMCs or a T cell subset sorted from them (not recorded which). The receptors here all came from a man between 18 and 35 years old who had mild COVID-19 (a few samples of this study predate the infection). Cell type and time point are not known. Both conserved end residues are part of each CDR3. Only part of the rows carry a size: once, few, many, or a class if the clone is expanded.

j_gene: TRBJ2-7
v_gene: TRBV9
abundance: few
CDR3aa: CASSGPGTGSYEQYF

j_gene: TRBJ1-1
v_gene: TRBV5-5
abundance: NA
CDR3aa: CASSTGTGAFF

j_gene: TRBJ1-5
v_gene: TRBV20-1
abundance: few
CDR3aa: CSARGREGFNQPQHF

j_gene: TRBJ2-2
v_gene: TRBV4-3
abundance: NA
CDR3aa: CASSQESAGGLRDGELFF

j_gene: TRBJ2-6
v_gene: TRBV28
abundance: NA
CDR3aa: CASRPGTDFAGANVLTF

j_gene: TRBJ1-2
v_gene: TRBV4-2
abundance: few
CDR3aa: CASSQEGLVLYGYTF

j_gene: TRBJ1-1
v_gene: TRBV6-5
abundance: NA
CDR3aa: CASSYTRTPGTEAFF

j_gene: TRBJ2-3
v_gene: TRBV29-1
abundance: few
CDR3aa: CSVGRADTQYF

j_gene: TRBJ1-2
v_gene: TRBV5-5
abundance: NA
CDR3aa: CASSLDPGGYTF

j_gene: TRBJ2-7
v_gene: TRBV20-1
abundance: many
CDR3aa: CSAILANRYEQYF

j_gene: TRBJ2-3
v_gene: TRBV28
abundance: few
CDR3aa: CASIMPGLVSTQYF

j_gene: TRBJ2-3
v_gene: TRBV7-9
abundance: few
CDR3aa: CASNDGVRTDTQYF